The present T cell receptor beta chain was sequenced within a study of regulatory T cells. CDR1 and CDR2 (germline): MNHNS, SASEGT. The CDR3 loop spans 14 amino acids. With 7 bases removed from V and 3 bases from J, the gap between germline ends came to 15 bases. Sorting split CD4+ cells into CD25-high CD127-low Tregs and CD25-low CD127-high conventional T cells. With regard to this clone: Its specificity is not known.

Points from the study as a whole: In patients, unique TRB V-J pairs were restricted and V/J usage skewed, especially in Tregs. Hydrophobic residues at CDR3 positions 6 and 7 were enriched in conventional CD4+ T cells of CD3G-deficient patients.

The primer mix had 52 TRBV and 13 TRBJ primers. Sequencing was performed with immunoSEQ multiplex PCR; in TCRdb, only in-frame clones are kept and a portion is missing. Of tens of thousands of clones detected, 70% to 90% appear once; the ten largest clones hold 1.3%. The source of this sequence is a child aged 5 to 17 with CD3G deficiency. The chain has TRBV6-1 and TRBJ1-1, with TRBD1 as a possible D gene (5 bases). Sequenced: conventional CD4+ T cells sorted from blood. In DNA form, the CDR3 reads TGTGCCAGCATCCTATCGGCGGGGCACACTGAAGCTTTCTTT. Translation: CASILSAGHTEAFF.